The present entry profiles one T cell receptor beta chain with its context. These data are taken from a study of blood T cell repertoires in COVID-19. Study in general: COVID-19 samples from acute and convalescent phases originated in the United States, Italy and Spain. Sources were T cells, B-cell-depleted T cells, or PBMCs; the material itself was cDNA or gDNA.

As processed by the authors: The assay estimated nucleated cells by amplifying reference gene primers. Some clones are missing from TCRdb's copy, which holds only in-frame ones; the method was immunoSEQ multiplex PCR. V, J and clone size are those of that table, while D and trimming were read from the DNA. The top ten clones hold roughly 2.4% of a sample with some 220,000 clones, about 86% of them seen once. Sample: peripheral blood. This sequence was found in a woman in her sixties or seventies with acute or convalescent COVID-19.

The CDR3, as DNA: TGTGCTAGTGGTTTGGGACAGGGACCCTACGAGCAGTACTTC. Encoded protein: CASGLGQGPYEQYF. This chain connects TRBV12-5 to TRBJ2-7; the match to TRBD1 covers 7 bases. V was pared by 1 base and J by 2 bases, with 2 bases of the junction left unmatched. The CDR3 length is 14 residues. In germline, CDR1 is LGHNT, CDR2 FRNRAP.